The source of this TCR beta chain is a study of Graves' ophthalmopathy and Graves' hyperthyroidism. Points from the study as a whole: The blood repertoire also included most expanded thyroid clonotypes above 0.001 frequency.

Uncontrolled infections, other autoimmune diseases, pregnancy or lactation barred patients from enrollment. Patients were diagnosed from clinical symptoms, serum thyroxine, TRAb, thyroid ultrasound and orbital computed tomography. RNA transcripts provided the template for amplifying TCR beta CDR3 regions. A first-round RT-PCR used HTBI primers, followed by a second-round multiplex PCR. TCRdb fed the multiplex PCR reads into MiXCR, producing one record per CDR3 protein. The sample has roughly 1.1 million distinct CDR3 sequences; roughly 35% are singletons. Germline V gives CDR1 SGHTA, CDR2 FQGNSA. This CDR3 comprises 16 residues. In its sample, this clonotype was seen once. Antigen specificity is unknown. One end of the junction varies from germline; a read error may be responsible.

The rearrangement links TRBV7-2 to TRBJ1-4; D might be TRBD1 (5 bases). The TCR sequence derives from an adult man with Graves' hyperthyroidism. Sequencing was performed on peripheral blood or thyroid tissue (not recorded which). The CDR3 is CASSQDRQLLNEKLFF. CDR3 bases: TGCGCCAGCAGCCAAGATCGACAGCTCCTTAATGAAAAACTGTTTTTT.